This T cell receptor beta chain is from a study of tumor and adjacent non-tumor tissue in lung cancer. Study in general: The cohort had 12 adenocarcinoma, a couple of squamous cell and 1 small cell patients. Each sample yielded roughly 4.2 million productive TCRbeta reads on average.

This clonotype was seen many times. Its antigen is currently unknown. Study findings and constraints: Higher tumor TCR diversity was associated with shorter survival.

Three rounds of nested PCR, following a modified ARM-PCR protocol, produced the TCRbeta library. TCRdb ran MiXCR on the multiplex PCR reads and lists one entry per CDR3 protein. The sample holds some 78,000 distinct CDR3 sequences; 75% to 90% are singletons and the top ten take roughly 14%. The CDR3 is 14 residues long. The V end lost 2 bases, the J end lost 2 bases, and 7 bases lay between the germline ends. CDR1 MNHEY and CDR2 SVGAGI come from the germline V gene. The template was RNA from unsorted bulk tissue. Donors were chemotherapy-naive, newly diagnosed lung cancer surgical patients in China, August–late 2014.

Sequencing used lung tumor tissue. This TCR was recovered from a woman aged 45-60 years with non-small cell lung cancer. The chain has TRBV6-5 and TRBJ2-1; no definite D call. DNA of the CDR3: TGTGCCAGCAGTTACGGGCAGACCTACAATGAGCAGTTCTTC. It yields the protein CASSYGQTYNEQFF.